A selection of T cell receptor beta chains follows, all from one sample in a study of shared clonotypes between healthy human individuals. Using immunoSEQ multiplex PCR, the repertoire was profiled, and TCRdb retains in-frame clones only, with some absent. The sample includes 630,000 or so clones, roughly 98% of them seen just once. Source material: naive CD8+ T cells sorted from blood. Receptors were obtained from a man younger than 40 in good health. Both conserved end residues are part of each CDR3. The order of the fields is J gene, clone size, D gene, V gene, CDR3 protein, CDR3 DNA. The D gene is left open where the match is weak. Size is omitted from some rows. Given values are once, few, many or a class for expanded clones.

>TRBJ1-5|NA|NA|TRBV27
CASNRVGQPQHF
TGTGCCAGCAATCGGGTGGGTCAGCCCCAGCATTTT
>TRBJ2-7|NA|NA|TRBV30
CAWSVTSSPYEQYF
TGTGCCTGGAGTGTAACTAGCTCTCCCTACGAGCAGTACTTC
>TRBJ1-1|once|NA|TRBV27
CASSLWKTGAMNTEAFF
TGTGCCAGCAGTTTATGGAAGACAGGCGCGATGAACACTGAAGCTTTCTTT
>TRBJ1-1|NA|NA|TRBV6-5
CASSYGINTEAFF
TGTGCCAGCAGTTACGGGATAAACACTGAAGCTTTCTTT
>TRBJ2-3|NA|TRBD2|TRBV10-2
CASSLVGRAADTQYF
TGCGCCAGCAGTTTAGTCGGGAGGGCCGCAGATACGCAGTATTTT
>TRBJ2-2|NA|NA|TRBV7-9
CASSTLPGRHNTGELFF
TGTGCCAGCAGCACCCTACCGGGACGCCATAACACCGGGGAGCTGTTTTTT
>TRBJ2-7|NA|TRBD2|TRBV5-4
CASSPWTSLSEQYF
TGTGCCAGCAGCCCCTGGACTAGCCTTTCCGAGCAGTACTTC
>TRBJ1-2|NA|NA|TRBV7-6
CASSPGRGSLLGYTF
TGTGCCAGCAGCCCCGGGAGGGGATCTCTATTAGGCTACACCTTC
>TRBJ1-3|NA|NA|TRBV4-3
CASSQTSVGNSGNTIYF
TGCGCCAGCAGCCAAACGTCCGTGGGGAACTCTGGAAACACCATATATTTT
>TRBJ2-7|NA|NA|TRBV19
CASNPGVGAYEQYF
TGTGCCAGTAACCCAGGGGTAGGGGCCTACGAGCAGTACTTC
>TRBJ2-7|NA|TRBD2|TRBV5-1
CASSPEVAGGLSYEQYF
TGCGCCAGCAGCCCGGAGGTAGCGGGAGGGCTCTCCTACGAGCAGTACTTC
>TRBJ2-7|NA|TRBD2|TRBV18
CASSHLPGLADEQYF
TGTGCCAGCTCACATCTTCCGGGACTAGCTGACGAGCAGTACTTC
>TRBJ2-3|NA|NA|TRBV5-1
CASSFAGGTDTQYF
TGCGCCAGCAGCTTCGCCGGGGGCACAGATACGCAGTATTTT
>TRBJ2-3|NA|NA|TRBV15
CATSNQQDTQYF
TGTGCCACCAGCAACCAGCAAGATACGCAGTATTTT
>TRBJ2-3|NA|NA|TRBV4-1
CASSQAETVAGADTQYF
TGCGCCAGCAGCCAAGCCGAGACAGTTGCCGGCGCAGATACGCAGTATTTT
>TRBJ2-7|NA|NA|TRBV5-4
CASSSRDLSHEQYF
TGTGCCAGCAGCTCCCGGGACCTAAGCCACGAGCAGTACTTC